The sample holds a few counts of the clone carrying this TCR beta chain. The CDR3 extends over 15 amino acids. Germline CDR1 LNHNV, CDR2 YYDKDF (reference sequence). V lost 1 base to trimming and J lost 5 bases; unmatched junction nucleotides: 5. PBMCs were sourced from around 10 ml fresh peripheral blood. This sample stems from a study of T cells in Graves' hyperthyroidism and ophthalmopathy. Researchers took RNA transcripts and amplified the TCR beta CDR3 regions from them. The primer set for the first-round RT-PCR of the TCR CDR3 was HTBI. MiXCR, run by TCRdb on the multiplex PCR reads, gives a single entry per CDR3 protein. The sample includes approximately 560,000 distinct CDR3 sequences, approximately 15% of them seen just once.

The chain joins TRBV15 to TRBJ2-7; 10 bases match TRBD1. Sequencing used blood. The clonotype comes from a woman in her twenties or thirties with Graves' hyperthyroidism. CDR3 nucleotides: TGTGCCACCAGCAGAGTTCGGGACAGGGGAGACGAGCAGTACTTC. Amino acids: CATSRVRDRGDEQYF.